The clone carrying this TCR beta chain has at least ten counts. CDR3-region Arm-PCR and iRepertoire HTBI primers produced the TCR beta libraries. TCRdb itself ran the multiplex PCR reads through MiXCR, one entry per CDR3 protein. The top ten hold roughly 25% of the sample, which has around 500,000 distinct CDR3 sequences, around 16% seen once. This sample was taken from a study of regulatory T cells in long-lasting Graves disease. Germline V CDR1 and CDR2: SGHAT, FQNNGV. The germline V and J ends were trimmed by 5 bases and 0 bases, with 16 bases remaining between them. This CDR3 spans 17 amino acids. Time point: newly diagnosed GD, antithyroid drugs for less than 3 months. Extracted RNA from PBMCs served as the source of the TCR library. These data also featured in a second study, about T cells in Graves' hyperthyroidism and ophthalmopathy.

This specimen consisted of peripheral blood mononuclear cells (PBMCs), obtained at new diagnosis, from a patient treated with antithyroid drugs. The chain combines TRBV11-2 with TRBJ2-2; D unclear. The clonotype originates from a woman aged 35-65 years with Graves disease. In DNA, the CDR3 is TGTGCCAGCAGCCTTAGTGGCCGACGGGCGAACACCGGGGAGCTGTTTTTT. It encodes CASSLSGRRANTGELFF.